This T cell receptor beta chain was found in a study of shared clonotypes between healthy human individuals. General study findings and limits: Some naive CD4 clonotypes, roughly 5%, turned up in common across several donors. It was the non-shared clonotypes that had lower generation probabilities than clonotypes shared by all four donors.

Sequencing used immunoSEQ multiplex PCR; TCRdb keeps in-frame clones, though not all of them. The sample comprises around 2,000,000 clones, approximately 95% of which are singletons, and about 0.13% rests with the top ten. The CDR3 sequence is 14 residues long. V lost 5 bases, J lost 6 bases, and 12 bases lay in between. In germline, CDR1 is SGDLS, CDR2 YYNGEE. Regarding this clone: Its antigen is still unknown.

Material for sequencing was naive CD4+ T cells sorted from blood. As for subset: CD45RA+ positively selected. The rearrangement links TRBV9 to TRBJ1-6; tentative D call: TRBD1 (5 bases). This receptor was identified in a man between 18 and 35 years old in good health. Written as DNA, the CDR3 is TGTGCCAGCAGGAACGGGGCTAGTAATTCACCCCTCCACTTT. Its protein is CASRNGASNSPLHF.